This T cell receptor (beta chain) was sequenced during a study of molecular identifiers for immune sequencing clone quantification. Findings and limits, study-wide: In CMV-specific effectors, clones above 20 copies held over 99% of molecules; naive, under 1%.

TCRdb recomputed calls from the PCR reads with MiXCR, one row per CDR3 protein. The sample holds about 640,000 distinct CDR3 sequences; 20% are singletons and the top ten take 0.85% to 0.9%. Concerning this clonotype itself: Its antigen is unidentified.

CDR1 LGHDT and CDR2 YNNKEL come from the germline V gene (reference sequence). CDR3 length equals 17 residues. V shed 0 bases and J shed 5 bases, with 19 bases lying between them. Sequencing used naive CD8+ T cells from blood, with Jurkat cell RNA spiked in. Subset denoted: FACS-sorted CD8+CD4-CCR7+CD45RA+ naive T cells. This receptor was obtained from a human donor in good health. Some libraries in this study had Jurkat cell RNA spiked in. The rearrangement uses TRBV3-1 and TRBJ1-2, with D hard to call. In nucleotides, the CDR3 is TGTGCCAGCAGCCAAGACCTAATTTATACAGAGATTTATGGCTACACCTTC. This encodes CASSQDLIYTEIYGYTF.